The next 6 T cell receptor beta chains were all read from a single sample in a study of T cell changes during pregnancy in multiple sclerosis (dated by TCRdb to 2018 to 2020). The library was obtained by the immunoSEQ multiplex PCR assay. Drawn from immuneACCESS, this table holds only the in-frame rearrangements with V and J called that TCRdb kept. Clones are partly lost; checked studies trace under half to an unresolved V gene and leave the rest unexplained. The sample data list around 49,000 clones, and around 90% of these were observed just once. The top ten clones comprise about 0.61% of the sample. Sequencing was performed on CD4+ T cells from peripheral blood mononuclear cells, taken after pregnancy. These receptors originate from a female donor in good health, enrolled as a control in a pregnancy study.

Written as DNA, the CDR3 is TGTGCCAGCAGCGCCTCAGGGAATGAAAAACTGTTTTTT. It codes for CASSASGNEKLFF. The rearrangement links TRBV2 to TRBJ1-4, with D maybe TRBD1 (5 bases). The V gene lost 6 bases and the J gene lost 5 bases, with 10 bases spanning the gap. The CDR3 covers 13 residues. Germline V gene data show CDR1 as SNHLY and CDR2 as FYNNEI.

CDR3 coding DNA: TGTGCCAGCAGTTACTCGACCGGGACCCTCCACTTT. Its translation is CASSYSTGTLHF. This sequence joins TRBV6-5 and TRBJ1-6; D gene unclear. V was cut by 0 bases and J by 14 bases, with 8 bases left in between. The CDR3 sequence is 12 residues long. CDR1 MNHEY and CDR2 SVGAGI come from the germline V gene.

V gene TRBV6-1 combines with J gene TRBJ1-4; possibly TRBD1 for D (5 bases). This CDR3 has 14 residues. The V and J ends lost 9 bases and 8 bases respectively, with 19 bases between them. Per the germline V gene, CDR1 is MNHNS and CDR2 is SASEGT. The CDR3 nucleotides are TGTGCCAGTTGCCCTGGGGGGAGTGGGGAAAAACTGTTTTTT. This encodes CASCPGGSGEKLFF.

The rearrangement joins TRBV5-1 to TRBJ2-7; 8 bases map to TRBD1. Per germline, CDR1 SGHRS and CDR2 YFSETQ. V lost 0 bases, J lost 3 bases, and 8 bases stayed unmatched. CDR3 size: 16 residues. The CDR3 DNA reads as TGCGCCAGCAGCTTGGCCCCCGGGACAGGTGTCTACGAGCAGTACTTC. Protein product: CASSLAPGTGVYEQYF.

The gene calls are TRBV19 and TRBJ2-7, with 10 bases that match TRBD1. After removal of 8 bases from V and 4 bases from J, the junction contained 11 bases not matched to a gene. CDR3 length: 15 amino acids. Germline-derived CDR1 and CDR2 are LNHDA and SQIVND (reference sequence). The CDR3 loop is CASQQGQGRVYEQYF. The CDR3 nucleotides read TGTGCCAGTCAACAGGGACAGGGGAGAGTGTACGAGCAGTACTTC.

In regard to this clone: This CDR3 is also generated by other DNA sequences in the sample. This CDR3 reads CASSQDRGNYGYTF. The CDR3 DNA reads as TGCGCCAGCAGCCAAGACAGGGGAAACTATGGCTACACCTTC. The rearrangement links TRBV4-1 to TRBJ1-2, with a tentative D call TRBD1 (6 bases). The CDR3 consists of 14 residues. V gave up 0 bases and J gave up 2 bases, with 7 bases separating them. Germline V gene sequence: CDR1 MGHRA, CDR2 YSYEKL.